The 31 T cell receptor beta chains below all came from one sample that was sequenced in a study of blood T cell repertoires in COVID-19. Generated by immunoSEQ multiplex PCR, the TCRdb table keeps only in-frame clones and is missing some. The sample yields roughly 57,000 clones, 90% seen once. Material: peripheral blood. All receptors derive from a human donor in a cohort sampled during active COVID-19.

The chain couples TRBV7-8 to TRBJ2-5, with TRBD2 identical over 10 bases. The CDR3 is made up of 16 amino acids. Trimming at V came to 1 base and at J to 2 bases, leaving 4 bases not matched to a gene. Germline values: CDR1 SGHVS, CDR2 FQNEAQ. The CDR3, as DNA: TGTGCCAGCAGCTTAGTGGGAGCGGGGGGGCAAGAGACCCAGTACTTC. Its protein is CASSLVGAGGQETQYF.

The V gene is TRBV19, the J gene TRBJ1-1; a possible D gene is TRBD1 (6 bases). The V gene's germline CDR1 is LNHDA and CDR2 SQIVND (reference sequence). Trimming cost V 9 bases and J 5 bases, with 19 bases left between them. The CDR3 length is 14 residues. The CDR3 DNA follows: TGTGCCAGCAGGGAGGGGGTCGAGGGGACTGAAGCTTTCTTT. This sequence encodes CASREGVEGTEAFF.

The rearrangement uses TRBV2 and TRBJ2-3; 11 nucleotides agree with TRBD2. The CDR3 loop spans 18 amino acids. From germline, CDR1 is SNHLY and CDR2 FYNNEI. Trimming took 8 bases from V and 1 from J; bases not matched to a gene: 14. Here the CDR3 DNA reads TGTGCCAGCGCCCCATTGTCCCTAGCGGGGGGTCGCACAGATACGCAGTATTTT. Its protein is CASAPLSLAGGRTDTQYF.

The chain links TRBV6-2 or TRBV6-3 to TRBJ1-4; D is uncertain. Germline lookup yields CDR1 MNHEY and CDR2 SVGEGT. Trimming left V 4 bases short and J 10 bases short, with 13 bases between. The CDR3 extends over 13 amino acids. The CDR3 DNA reads as TGTGCCAGCAGTTCTGCGGTAGATGTAAAACTGTTTTTT. Encoded protein: CASSSAVDVKLFF.

The chain joins TRBV2 to TRBJ1-5; 8 bases map to TRBD1. CDR3 length equals 14 residues. CDR1 SNHLY and CDR2 FYNNEI come from the germline V gene. With V trimmed by 6 bases and J by 2 bases, 3 bases remained unmatched. In DNA form, the CDR3 reads TGTGCCAGCAGCGGACAGGGAGGCAATCAGCCCCAGCATTTT. Encoded protein: CASSGQGGNQPQHF.

This chain joins TRBV19 and TRBJ2-7, with a weak D call TRBD1 (5 bases). This CDR3 is 14 amino acids long. CDR1 and CDR2 from the germline V gene are LNHDA and SQIVND (reference sequence). Trimming cost V 3 bases and J 1 base, with 10 bases left between them. This chain's CDR3 is CASSIAGFSYEQYF. CDR3 bases: TGTGCCAGTAGTATCGCAGGGTTTTCCTACGAGCAGTACTTC.

The chain recombines TRBV10-3 with TRBJ2-3; a possible D gene is TRBD1 (6 bases). This CDR3 comprises 15 residues. Trimming took off 3 bases at V and 5 bases at J, with 15 bases between the two ends. CDR1 is ENHRY and CDR2 is SYGVKD in the germline V gene. The CDR3 nucleotides are TGTGCCATCAGTGACAGGGGAGAGCATGGAGATACGCAGTATTTT. Residues: CAISDRGEHGDTQYF.

V and J are TRBV29-1 and TRBJ2-2; maybe TRBD2 (5 bases). V lost 3 bases, J lost 5 bases, and 10 bases lay in between. Germline CDR1 and CDR2: SQVTM and ANQGSEA. The CDR3 covers 13 residues. Here the CDR3 DNA reads TGCAGCGTTGATGCGTCGGGGACCGGGGAGCTGTTTTTT. Its protein is CSVDASGTGELFF.

This chain connects TRBV4-1 to TRBJ1-2, with D uncertain. The CDR3 spans 14 residues. Trimming cost V 0 bases and J 2 bases, with 7 bases left between them. Per the germline V gene, CDR1 is MGHRA and CDR2 is YSYEKL. CDR3 sequence reads: CASSQDAGNYGYTF. CDR3 DNA: TGCGCCAGCAGCCAAGACGCGGGAAACTATGGCTACACCTTC.

The chain recombines TRBV7-2 with TRBJ2-5, with TRBD2 matching over 10 bases. The CDR3 extends over 16 amino acids. Germline V gene sequence: CDR1 SGHTA, CDR2 FQGNSA. The V segment lost 2 bases and the J segment 4 bases; nucleotides outside the gene matches: 7. The CDR3 DNA sequence: TGTGCCAGCAGCTTATCTCCTAGCGGGGGTGGAGAGACCCAGTACTTC. It is translated as CASSLSPSGGGETQYF.

This chain links TRBV10-3 with TRBJ1-1; a weak D match, TRBD1 (5 bases). The CDR3 sequence is 12 residues long. Looked up from germline, CDR1 is ENHRY and CDR2 is SYGVKD. The V end lost 5 bases, the J end lost 4 bases, and 8 bases lay between the germline ends. CDR3 protein: CAISKDTTEAFF. DNA for the CDR3: TGTGCCATCAGTAAGGACACCACTGAAGCTTTCTTT.

The V gene is TRBV4-1, the J gene TRBJ2-5, with 9 bases matching TRBD1. Looked up from germline, CDR1 is MGHRA and CDR2 is YSYEKL. Unmatched junction bases numbered 9, after V lost 2 bases and J lost 5 bases. CDR3 size: 16 residues. The CDR3 sequence is CASSQSPGQGTETQYF. CDR3 bases: TGCGCCAGCAGCCAATCACCGGGACAGGGTACTGAGACCCAGTACTTC.

This clone was seen just once. This rearrangement joins TRBV13 to TRBJ1-1, with 11 bases lining up with TRBD1. J gave up 3 bases and V 5 bases, and 11 bases lay outside the gene matches. CDR1 and CDR2 from the germline V gene are PRHDT and FYEKMQ (reference sequence). This CDR3 is built from 17 residues. This chain's CDR3 is CASSRRTGGVGDTEAFF. As DNA, the CDR3 is TGTGCCAGCAGCCGAAGGACAGGGGGCGTAGGGGACACTGAAGCTTTCTTT.

This sequence joins TRBV30 and TRBJ2-3; no clear D. The germline gives CDR1 GTSNPN, CDR2 SVGIG (reference sequence). The ends were cut back, 3 bases at V and 2 bases at J, with 9 bases in the middle. This CDR3 is 13 amino acids long. CDR3 in DNA: TGTGCCTGGAGCCACACCCTCACAGATACGCAGTATTTT. Translation: CAWSHTLTDTQYF.

The chain joins TRBV29-1 to TRBJ2-1; D is unresolved. CDR1 is SQVTM, CDR2 ANQGSEA, per germline. Trimming removed 4 bases at V and 6 bases at J, with 10 bases between. The CDR3 consists of 12 residues. CDR3 in DNA: TGCAGCGTTGCCCCAGACACCAATGAGCAGTTCTTC. Protein: CSVAPDTNEQFF.

This sequence joins TRBV7-9 and TRBJ2-1; tentatively, D is TRBD2 (7 bases). This CDR3 contains 14 residues. The V gene's germline CDR1 is SEHNR and CDR2 FQNEAQ (reference sequence). Trimming took 8 bases from V and 10 from J, leaving 21 bases between them. The CDR3 bases are TGTGCCAGCTATAAAGGGGGGGAGAGAAACGAGCAGTTCTTC. It codes for CASYKGGERNEQFF.

V is TRBV9 and J is TRBJ1-2, with D maybe TRBD1 (5 bases). Germline lookup yields CDR1 SGDLS and CDR2 YYNGEE. This CDR3 is 14 amino acids long. Trimming took 6 bases from V and 0 from J, leaving 12 bases between them. CDR3 loop: CASNSDSTNYGYTF. The CDR3, as DNA: TGTGCCAGCAACTCCGACAGTACTAACTATGGCTACACCTTC.

The chain uses TRBV15 and TRBJ1-5; 9 nucleotides align to TRBD1. Per germline, CDR1 LNHNV and CDR2 YYDKDF (reference sequence). This CDR3 is 18 amino acids long. Germline trimming cut 6 bases from V and 5 bases from J; bases unmatched to any gene: 17. CDR3 in amino acids: CATRVEQGARRGDQPQHF. The CDR3 DNA reads as TGTGCCACCAGAGTGGAACAGGGGGCCCGTCGGGGGGATCAGCCCCAGCATTTT.

The genes are TRBV6-6 and TRBJ2-1; TRBD2 is a possible D gene (5 bases). In germline, CDR1 is MNHNY, CDR2 SVGAGI (reference sequence). The germline V and J ends were trimmed by 2 bases and 4 bases, with 9 bases remaining between them. The CDR3 runs to 14 residues. The DNA of the CDR3 is TGTGCCAGCAGTTACCTTAGCGATTACAATGAGCAGTTCTTC. Residues: CASSYLSDYNEQFF.

The rearrangement uses TRBV11-2 and TRBJ1-5; D is possibly TRBD1 (5 bases). V lost 6 bases and J lost 6, with 15 bases in between. This CDR3 has 14 residues. Germline V CDR1 and CDR2: SGHAT, FQNNGV. CDR3 region: CASSIGDSSQPQHF. In DNA, the CDR3 is TGTGCCAGCAGTATAGGGGACTCGTCTCAGCCCCAGCATTTT.

The chain recombines TRBV30 with TRBJ2-5; 9 bases match TRBD2. Germline-derived CDR1 and CDR2 are GTSNPN and SVGIG (reference sequence). J was trimmed by 4 bases and V by 1 base; bases with no gene match: 4. The CDR3 is 14 residues long. The CDR3 DNA reads TGTGCCTGGAGTGGGGGCGGGGGGGGAGAGACCCAGTACTTC. Encoded protein: CAWSGGGGGETQYF.

The chain is built from TRBV10-2 and TRBJ2-1, with a possible D match to TRBD2 (6 bases). Germline V gene data show CDR1 as WSHSY and CDR2 as SAAADI. This CDR3 is built from 15 residues. V was shortened by 6 bases and J by 0 bases, with 12 bases between the two germline ends. CDR3 region: CASRPTSTSYNEQFF. In DNA, the CDR3 is TGCGCCAGCAGACCCACTAGCACCTCCTACAATGAGCAGTTCTTC.

The rearrangement links TRBV5-4 to TRBJ2-2; 7 nucleotides align to TRBD1. This CDR3 comprises 13 residues. Trimming took 9 bases from V and 1 from J; bases not matched to a gene: 3. Germline-derived CDR1 and CDR2 are SGHNT and YYREEE (reference sequence). The CDR3 sequence is CATGTVNTGELFF. The CDR3 DNA reads TGTGCCACCGGGACAGTGAACACCGGGGAGCTGTTTTTT.

The CDR3, as DNA: TGTGCCAGCAGTTTATTTTTAGCGGGGCGTTCTGGTGCAGATACGCAGTATTTT. This encodes CASSLFLAGRSGADTQYF. The chain joins TRBV28 to TRBJ2-3; 8 bases map to TRBD2. The V gene end was trimmed by 1 base and the J gene end by 4 bases; junction bases not matched to a gene: 13. Per germline, CDR1 MDHEN and CDR2 SYDVKM. This CDR3 has 18 amino acids. The entire variable domain, with the rest obtained from reference TRBV28 and TRBJ2-3, is as follows: DVKVTQSSRYLVKRTGEKVFLECVQDMDHENMFWYRQDPGLGLRLIYFSYDVKMKEKGDIPEGYSVSREKKERFSLILESASTNQTSMYLCASSLFLAGRSGADTQYFGPGTRLTVL.

The chain has TRBV19 and TRBJ1-1; D remains unclear. CDR3 length: 14 residues. Trimming pared 7 bases from V and 5 bases from J, leaving 17 bases between. Per germline, CDR1 LNHDA and CDR2 SQIVND (reference sequence). The CDR3 reads CASTPGIGITEAFF. The CDR3, as DNA: TGTGCCAGTACCCCGGGGATCGGTATAACTGAAGCTTTCTTT.

V is TRBV28 and J is TRBJ2-3, with TRBD2 matching over 8 bases. Germline V gene sequence: CDR1 MDHEN, CDR2 SYDVKM. V was pared by 7 bases and J by 2 bases, with 5 bases of the junction left unmatched. CDR3 size: 14 residues. The CDR3 is CASNRGGPTDTQYF. The CDR3 DNA is TGTGCCAGCAACCGGGGGGGCCCCACAGATACGCAGTATTTT.

The chain employs TRBV28 and TRBJ2-1; the match to TRBD2 covers 7 bases. The V segment lost 5 bases and the J segment 8 bases; nucleotides outside the gene matches: 9. The CDR3 has 14 residues. Per the germline V gene, CDR1 is MDHEN and CDR2 is SYDVKM. For the CDR3, the DNA is TGTGCCAGCAGTGGGGACTATGGCCCCCATGAGCAGTTCTTC. Residues: CASSGDYGPHEQFF.

The V and J genes are TRBV28 and TRBJ1-5, with D hard to call. Germline lookup yields CDR1 MDHEN and CDR2 SYDVKM. Trimming removed 6 bases from V and 11 bases from J, with 14 bases in between. The CDR3 consists of 12 residues. This CDR3 reads CASSSPSRAQHF. The CDR3 bases are TGTGCCAGCAGCTCACCATCTCGGGCCCAGCATTTT.

This clone was found once. The J gene is TRBJ1-3, the V gene TRBV6-5, with D possibly matching TRBD1 (5 bases). CDR1 and CDR2 (germline): MNHEY, SVGAGI. The CDR3 is 15 residues long. Trimming pared 6 bases from V and 2 bases from J, leaving 14 bases between. This CDR3 is CASRPRGSPGNTIYF. CDR3 sequence (DNA): TGTGCCAGCAGGCCCCGGGGGAGCCCTGGAAACACCATATATTTT.

The chain recombines TRBV7-9 with TRBJ2-5, with 11 positions matching TRBD1. This CDR3 comprises 17 residues. Germline CDR1 is SEHNR and CDR2 is FQNEAQ (reference sequence). Unmatched junction bases numbered 10, after V lost 4 bases and J lost 3 bases. As DNA, the CDR3 is TGTGCCAGCAGCTCACTACGGGACAGGGGGTTCGAAGAGACCCAGTACTTC. Its translation is CASSSLRDRGFEETQYF.

The V and J genes are TRBV6-5 and TRBJ2-7; possible D gene TRBD1, 6 bases. The germline V and J ends were trimmed by 2 bases and 2 bases, with 10 bases remaining between them. The CDR3 has 14 amino acids. Germline values: CDR1 MNHEY, CDR2 SVGAGI. The CDR3 DNA reads TGTGCCAGCAGTTACGCCAGGGGCCCCTACGAGCAGTACTTC. Its translation is CASSYARGPYEQYF.